These 25 T cell receptor beta chains came from one sample sequenced in a study of shared T cell receptors in the human thymus. TCRdb keeps only in-frame clones here, not all; method: immunoSEQ multiplex PCR. The table has more than 300,000 clones, roughly 94% seen once. The sample was thymocytes. The source is a human donor.

The V and J genes are TRBV9 and TRBJ1-3; D gene uncertain. The CDR3 has 18 amino acids. Germline CDR1 and CDR2: SGDLS and YYNGEE. Trimming cost V 0 bases and J 4 bases, with 20 bases left between them. The CDR3 loop is CASSVEGKALSAGNTIYF. Here the CDR3 DNA reads TGTGCCAGCAGCGTAGAGGGAAAGGCATTGTCGGCCGGAAACACCATATATTTT.

This sequence joins TRBV7-6 and TRBJ2-4, with 14 bases aligning to TRBD2. Looked up from germline, CDR1 is SGHVS and CDR2 is FNYEAQ. The V segment lost 2 bases and the J segment 2 bases; nucleotides outside the gene matches: 11. This CDR3 is built from 20 residues. Written as DNA, the CDR3 is TGTGCCAGCAGCTTAAAAGAAACCGGGACTAGCGGGAGTCCCAAAAACATTCAGTACTTC. This encodes CASSLKETGTSGSPKNIQYF.

The chain couples TRBV30 to TRBJ2-5; the D is unclear. The CDR3 contains 13 residues. Germline-derived CDR1 and CDR2 are GTSNPN and SVGIG (reference sequence). The ends were cut back, 7 bases at V and 1 base at J, with 13 bases in the middle. CDR3 residues: CAFPGAFQETQYF. The CDR3 DNA reads TGTGCCTTTCCAGGAGCGTTCCAAGAGACCCAGTACTTC.

This clone is a singleton in its sample. Different DNA sequences within this sample yield the same CDR3. The chain employs TRBV28 and TRBJ1-5; 9 nucleotides line up with TRBD1. V trimming: 1 base; J trimming: 6 bases; junction bases outside the gene matches: 4. This CDR3 is 15 amino acids long. Per germline, CDR1 MDHEN and CDR2 SYDVKM. CDR3 amino acids: CASSLYRGQGQPQHF. The CDR3 DNA reads TGTGCCAGCAGTTTATACAGGGGGCAGGGTCAGCCCCAGCATTTT.

The V gene is TRBV6-5, the J gene TRBJ1-5; no clear D gene. Germline V gene lookup returns CDR1 MNHEY and CDR2 SVGAGI. Trimming removed 3 bases at V and 3 bases at J, with 6 bases between. This CDR3 spans 13 amino acids. In nucleotides, the CDR3 is TGTGCCAGCAGTTATCGATCCAATCAGCCCCAGCATTTT. It codes for CASSYRSNQPQHF.

This clone was counted a single time. This chain connects TRBV6-7 to TRBJ2-2; possible D gene TRBD2, 6 bases. TRBV6-7 is known as an ORF, though its function is uncertain. The CDR3 length is 12 residues. V lost 8 bases and J 7 bases, leaving 11 bases between the germline ends. CDR3: CASLKAGGELFF. In DNA form, the CDR3 reads TGTGCCAGCCTTAAAGCGGGCGGGGAGCTGTTTTTT.

The chain combines TRBV5-6 with TRBJ1-2; D remains ambiguous. The CDR3 loop spans 13 amino acids. V dropped 2 bases and J dropped 3 bases, with 8 bases sitting between them. From germline, CDR1 is SGHDT and CDR2 YYEEEE. The CDR3 DNA sequence: TGTGCCAGCAGCTTCAACGGGCACTATGGCTACACCTTC. Its protein product is CASSFNGHYGYTF.

The V gene is TRBV28, the J gene TRBJ1-5; D is possibly TRBD1 (6 bases). Trimming pared 11 bases from V and 4 bases from J, leaving 18 bases between. This CDR3 region has 14 residues. Looked up from germline, CDR1 is MDHEN and CDR2 is SYDVKM. The CDR3 nucleotides are TGTGCCGGGACAATAGGGGGGGGGAATCAGCCCCAGCATTTT. It specifies CAGTIGGGNQPQHF.

The chain combines TRBV4-1 with TRBJ2-1, with 7 bases that match TRBD2. J lost 9 bases, V lost 1 base, and 3 bases had no gene match. This CDR3 spans 13 amino acids. Germline CDR1 and CDR2: MGHRA and YSYEKL. The CDR3 protein is CASSQVPGGEQFF. The DNA for the CDR3 is TGCGCCAGCAGCCAAGTGCCGGGGGGTGAGCAGTTCTTC.

V is TRBV5-1 and J is TRBJ2-7, with 9 bases that match TRBD2. V trimming: 4 bases; J trimming: 10 bases; junction bases outside the gene matches: 9. The CDR3 is made up of 13 amino acids. Germline V gene data show CDR1 as SGHRS and CDR2 as YFSETQ. DNA for the CDR3: TGCGCCAGCAGCGAGGCTAGCGGGGTCGACCAGTACTTC. It translates to CASSEASGVDQYF.

A remark on this clone: One end of the junction does not line up with germline, which may come from a read error. The chain employs TRBV7-8 and TRBJ2-1; TRBD2 aligns across 7 bases. The CDR3 loop spans 17 amino acids. In germline, CDR1 is SGHVS, CDR2 FQNEAQ. CDR3 DNA: TGTGCCAGCAGTTGCGGGGGAGGCGCTCCCTCCTACAATGAGCAATTCTTC. It translates to CASSCGGGAPSYNEQFF.

V is TRBV19 and J is TRBJ2-7, with D uncertain. V was shortened by 8 bases and J by 0 bases, with 14 bases between the two germline ends. The CDR3 has 14 amino acids. The germline V gene has CDR1 LNHDA and CDR2 SQIVND (reference sequence). The CDR3 region is CASRRRNVSYEQYF. CDR3 DNA sequence: TGTGCCAGTCGGCGAAGGAACGTCTCCTACGAGCAGTACTTC.

This chain joins TRBV25-1 and TRBJ2-7; 14 nucleotides agree with TRBD2. The V gene end was trimmed by 5 bases and the J gene end by 3 bases; junction bases not matched to a gene: 12. This CDR3 spans 18 amino acids. Germline V gene lookup returns CDR1 MGHDK and CDR2 SYGVNS. The CDR3: CASSRTSGRLPFLYEQYF. As DNA, the CDR3 is TGTGCCAGCAGTCGGACTAGCGGGAGGCTGCCGTTCCTCTACGAGCAGTACTTC.

V is TRBV18 and J is TRBJ2-1; no reliable D call. Trimming cost V 1 base and J 2 bases, with 9 bases left between them. The CDR3 consists of 15 residues. CDR1 is KGHSH, CDR2 LQKENI, per germline. The chain's CDR3 is CASSPLNGPYNEQFF. The CDR3 DNA reads as TGTGCCAGCTCACCACTGAACGGACCCTACAATGAGCAGTTCTTC. The full variable domain, in which reference TRBV18 and TRBJ2-1 provide the parts outside the CDR3, is NAGVMQNPRHLVRRRGQEARLRCSPMKGHSHVYWYRQLPEEGLKFMVYLQKENIIDESGMPKERFSAEFPKEGPSILRIQQVVRGDSAAYFCASSPLNGPYNEQFFGPGTRLTVL.

The chain links TRBV28 to TRBJ2-1, with TRBD2 matching 9 bases. Germline assignment: CDR1 MDHEN and CDR2 SYDVKM. After removal of 5 bases from V and 7 bases from J, the junction contained 9 bases not matched to a gene. There are 15 residues in the CDR3. The CDR3 DNA reads as TGTGCCAGCAGTCCGACTAGCGGTGATGGGAATGAGCAGTTCTTC. Amino acid sequence: CASSPTSGDGNEQFF.

This chain links TRBV5-4 with TRBJ2-1; D perhaps matches TRBD1 (7 bases). Germline assignment: CDR1 SGHNT and CDR2 YYREEE (reference sequence). Deletions cut 2 bases from V and 7 bases from J, with 19 bases between. CDR3 length: 16 residues. The CDR3 DNA is TGTGCCAGCAGCTTAGCCTACAGGGGAGGAGGGAATGAGCAGTTCTTC. Translated: CASSLAYRGGGNEQFF. The whole variable domain, remainder taken from reference TRBV5-4 and TRBJ2-1, is ETGVTQSPTHLIKTRGQQVTLRCSSQSGHNTVSWYQQALGQGPQFIFQYYREEENGRGNFPPRFSGLQFPNYSSELNVNALELDDSALYLCASSLAYRGGGNEQFFGPGTRLTVL.

A single count supports this clone. The chain links TRBV6-4 to TRBJ2-3; TRBD2 agrees at 11 bases. Looked up from germline, CDR1 is MRHNA and CDR2 is SNTAGT. Trimming at V came to 6 bases and at J to 1 base, leaving 6 bases not matched to a gene. CDR3 length: 16 amino acids. The DNA of the CDR3 is TGTGCCAGCAGGCCAGGGGGACTAGCGGGCACAGATACGCAGTATTTT. It yields the protein CASRPGGLAGTDTQYF.

This rearrangement joins TRBV28 to TRBJ2-1; D is ambiguous. The V end lost 11 bases, the J end lost 4 bases, and 12 bases lay between the germline ends. Germline CDR1 and CDR2: MDHEN and SYDVKM. The CDR3 runs 12 residues. The CDR3 region is CAVSSAYNEQFF. The CDR3 coding sequence is TGTGCCGTGTCGTCCGCATACAATGAGCAGTTCTTC.

V usage is TRBV15 and J usage is TRBJ2-7; a possible D gene is TRBD2 (6 bases). Trimming removed 2 bases at V and 2 bases at J, with 13 bases between. CDR3 length: 15 amino acids. Germline-derived CDR1 and CDR2 are LNHNV and YYDKDF (reference sequence). The CDR3 sequence: CATSRLRDSPYEQYF. The DNA of the CDR3 is TGTGCCACCAGCAGACTCCGGGACTCGCCCTACGAGCAGTACTTC.

The gene calls are TRBV4-1 and TRBJ2-5, with 8 bases aligning to TRBD2. V shed 2 bases, J shed 3 bases, and the junction held 5 bases outside the gene matches. CDR1 is MGHRA and CDR2 is YSYEKL in the germline V gene. The CDR3 loop spans 15 amino acids. CDR3 sequence: CASSQWLAGKETQYF. In DNA, the CDR3 is TGCGCCAGCAGCCAATGGTTAGCGGGGAAAGAGACCCAGTACTTC.

This chain uses TRBV7-8 with TRBJ1-5; 7 nucleotides line up with TRBD1. Germline assignment: CDR1 SGHVS and CDR2 FQNEAQ. The CDR3 runs to 17 residues. The ends lost 4 bases at V and 1 base at J; junction bases unmatched: 10. CDR3 sequence: CASSSRQGVASNQPQHF. Here the CDR3 DNA reads TGTGCCAGCAGCTCCCGTCAGGGGGTGGCGAGCAATCAGCCCCAGCATTTT.

V is TRBV5-1 and J is TRBJ2-5, with a tentative D call TRBD1 (5 bases). This CDR3 spans 14 amino acids. V gave up 2 bases and J gave up 4 bases, with 12 bases separating them. Looked up from germline, CDR1 is SGHRS and CDR2 is YFSETQ. The CDR3 sequence: CASSFQGSVETQYF. The CDR3 DNA reads TGCGCCAGCAGCTTCCAGGGTTCCGTAGAGACCCAGTACTTC.

This clone appeared once. V gene TRBV18 combines with J gene TRBJ2-5, with D uncertain. Germline V gene data show CDR1 as KGHSH and CDR2 as LQKENI. Trimming removed 2 bases at V and 7 bases at J, with 20 bases between. The CDR3 covers 16 residues. The CDR3 coding sequence is TGTGCCAGCTCACCAGCTTGGACCGCGCCACCGGGGACCCAGTACTTC. Amino acid sequence: CASSPAWTAPPGTQYF.

V and J are TRBV30 and TRBJ1-1, with D unresolved. V was cut by 0 bases and J by 5 bases, with 7 bases left in between. The CDR3 consists of 12 residues. CDR1 is GTSNPN, CDR2 SVGIG, per germline (reference sequence). CDR3 bases: TGTGCCTGGAGTGTAATATCGACTGAAGCTTTCTTT. Encoded protein: CAWSVISTEAFF.

The chain's CDR3 is CASSWGQRAFF. In DNA form, the CDR3 reads TGCGCCAGCAGCTGGGGACAGAGAGCTTTCTTT. The chain joins TRBV5-1 to TRBJ1-1; TRBD1 aligns across 7 bases. Trimming removed 3 bases from V and 10 bases from J; junction bases left unmatched: 3. CDR1 is SGHRS and CDR2 is YFSETQ in the germline V gene. The CDR3 is 11 residues long.